This entry describes one T cell receptor (beta chain). This sample was taken from a study of blood T cell repertoires in COVID-19. The ends lost 5 bases at V and 4 bases at J; junction bases unmatched: 6. This CDR3 is 15 amino acids long. Germline values: CDR1 SGHTA, CDR2 FQGNSA. Measured with immunoSEQ multiplex PCR; TCRdb has only the in-frame clones, and not every one. The sample carries tens of thousands of clones, around 87% recorded once. Input material: peripheral blood. This TCR came from a man in his fifties with active COVID-19. J is TRBJ2-1 and V is TRBV7-2; 9 positions agree with TRBD2. Here the CDR3 reads CASSLGAGGYNEQFF. The CDR3 DNA reads TGTGCCAGCAGCCTAGGGGCGGGGGGGTACAATGAGCAGTTCTTC.